Listed below are T cell receptor beta chains from one sample, sequenced in a study of T-cell reconstitution after alpha-beta-depleted transplantation in children. TCRdb reprocessed the PCR reads with MiXCR, giving one entry per CDR3 protein. This table holds approximately 230,000 distinct CDR3 sequences, about 25% found once. The source material was PBMCs, sampled before TCRalphabeta/CD19-depleted stem cell transplant. Receptors originate from a girl between 2 and 10 years old with Fanconi anemia, due to receive a stem cell transplant. Each CDR3 is given with its conserved first and last residue. The order of the fields is J gene, clone size, V gene, D gene, CDR3 protein, CDR3 DNA. The D gene is left open where the match is weak. Clone size is not always given. Where it is, it says once, few, many or a class for expanded clones.

TRBJ2-3 few TRBV5-1 . CASHSVIPGADTQYF TGCGCCAGCCACTCAGTCATCCCGGGAGCAGATACGCAGTATTTT
TRBJ2-7 . TRBV12-3/TRBV12-4 . CASARTYEQYF TGTGCCAGCGCCAGAACTTACGAGCAGTACTTC
TRBJ2-4 . TRBV4-2 . CASSQDISAVAKNIQYF TGTGCCAGCAGCCAAGATATTAGCGCAGTAGCCAAAAACATTCAGTACTTC
TRBJ2-5 few TRBV20-1 . CSARGEYF TGCAGTGCTAGAGGGGAGTACTTC
TRBJ1-4 . TRBV29-1 TRBD1 CSVTGQGEEKLFF TGCAGCGTTACTGGACAGGGAGAGGAAAAACTGTTTTTT
TRBJ2-1 many TRBV4-2 . CASSQDTLDRHYNEQFF TGTGCCAGCAGCCAAGATACCCTAGATCGTCACTACAATGAGCAGTTCTTC
TRBJ2-2 . TRBV12-3/TRBV12-4 . CASSKTAPTAAGELFF TGTGCCAGCAGCAAAACGGCGCCGACCGCCGCCGGGGAGCTGTTTTTT
TRBJ2-1 few TRBV20-1 . CSARRSGTYNEQFF TGCAGTGCTAGAAGGTCTGGTACCTACAATGAGCAGTTCTTC
TRBJ2-7 . TRBV28 . CAMGPGLLSYEQYF TGTGCCATGGGCCCCGGGCTCCTTTCCTACGAGCAGTACTTC
TRBJ2-1 few TRBV7-3 TRBD2 CASSLMGGRPFNEQFF TGTGCCAGCAGCTTAATGGGCGGGAGGCCCTTCAATGAGCAGTTCTTC